The text below deals with one T cell receptor beta chain. The antigen remains undetermined. The V and J ends lost 1 base and 7 bases, in that order; junction bases with no gene match: 7. Germline CDR1 SGHAT, CDR2 FQNNGV. There are 16 residues in the CDR3. This specimen comes from a study of shared clonotypes between healthy human individuals. Deep level was the assay's run setting. The table came from immunoSEQ multiplex PCR; TCRdb's copy has only in-frame clones and leaves some out. This sample has some 2,100,000 clones, with approximately 94% found just once. General study results and limits: Across a handful of donors, naive CD4 shared roughly 5.1%, naive CD8 around 3.5%, memory CD4 2% to 2.5%, memory CD8 under 0.5%. Non-shared clonotypes were found to have lower generation probabilities than the clonotypes that were shared by all four of the sorted-subset donors. Rarefaction demonstrated incomplete sorted-subset sequencing despite large depth.

The naive CD8 subset, CD45RO-negative cells positively selected for CCR7, excluded terminally differentiated effector memory CD45RA+ cells. The clonotype was recovered from a man aged 18 to 30 in good health. Some clones in this sample may be carry-over from other donors' samples. Specimen: naive CD8+ T cells from PBMCs. The chain employs TRBV11-2 and TRBJ2-5, with 12 nucleotides matching TRBD1. The CDR3 DNA reads TGTGCCAGCAGCTTAGCCGGGACAGGGGGCGGACGGACCCAGTACTTC. This sequence encodes CASSLAGTGGGRTQYF.